One sample yielded the 5 T cell receptor beta chains listed below, sequenced in a study of cytomegalovirus exposure and HLA in healthy donors. The PCR employed 60 Vbeta primers together with 13 Jbeta primers. Repertoires were generated with immunoSEQ multiplex PCR, while TCRdb's copy carries only in-frame clones and drops some. The sample carries about 130,000 clones, 80% to 85% recorded once. The specimen was PBMCs. These receptor sequences come from a man between 18 and 29 years old in good health and CMV-seronegative.

The chain joins TRBV6-5 to TRBJ1-2; D call uncertain. The CDR3 extends over 13 amino acids. Per germline, CDR1 MNHEY and CDR2 SVGAGI. Between the trimmed V and J ends, which lost 6 bases and 2 bases, there was a span of 10 bases. CDR3 loop: CASSHGLNYGYTF. The CDR3 DNA is TGTGCCAGCAGCCACGGACTGAACTATGGCTACACCTTC.

The count of this clone is one. This chain links TRBV5-6 with TRBJ2-3; D ambiguous. In germline, CDR1 is SGHDT, CDR2 YYEEEE. Trimming took 0 bases from V and 6 from J, leaving 5 bases between them. The CDR3 totals 12 residues. The CDR3 is CASSLARDTQYF. The DNA for the CDR3 is TGTGCCAGCAGCTTGGCCAGGGATACGCAGTATTTT.

V and J are TRBV19 and TRBJ1-2, with D possibly being TRBD1 (5 bases). Trimming removed 9 bases at V and 1 base at J, with 18 bases between. This CDR3 comprises 15 residues. Germline CDR1 reads LNHDA; CDR2 reads SQIVND (reference sequence). The CDR3, as DNA: TGTGCCAGAGTGGGGGGGAGCGACCTTAACTATGGCTACACCTTC. It encodes CARVGGSDLNYGYTF.

J is TRBJ1-5 and V is TRBV5-6; the D gene is possibly TRBD1 (5 bases). V lost 0 bases and J lost 3, with 19 bases in between. The CDR3 has 18 amino acids. The V gene's germline CDR1 is SGHDT and CDR2 YYEEEE. CDR3 nucleotide sequence: TGTGCCAGCAGCTTGGGGGGGGTAATCAGGGACCCCAATCAGCCCCAGCATTTT. It codes for CASSLGGVIRDPNQPQHF.

The V and J genes are TRBV20-1 and TRBJ2-1; the D gene is possibly TRBD1 (5 bases). Germline assignment: CDR1 DFQATT and CDR2 SNEGSKA (reference sequence). The CDR3 consists of 11 residues. V gave up 5 bases and J gave up 11 bases, with 13 bases separating them. The CDR3 loop reads CSAFTQGQQFF. DNA of the CDR3: TGCAGTGCTTTTACGCAGGGTCAGCAGTTCTTC.